This T cell receptor (beta chain) came from a study of CD8 T cells in ankylosing spondylitis. Study-wide points: Ankylosing spondylitis blood seemed to carry a telltale TCR beta motif made of seven or eight highly homologous variants. Clones linked to the disease showed a CD8+ phenotype. They occurred at relatively low frequencies in peripheral blood. Significantly higher representation of disease-linked clones was reported for matched ankylosing spondylitis synovial fluid. Past research had described some motif variants in reactive arthritis synovial fluid and blood.

Regarding this clonotype: The target antigen is unknown.

Researchers built TCR beta libraries using quantitative 5'-RACE with molecular barcodes. TCRdb redid the calling of the 5' RACE reads with MiXCR, one entry per CDR3 protein. Altogether over 600,000 distinct CDR3 sequences are present, 15% to 20% being singletons, with the ten largest covering around 19%. This CDR3 comprises 13 residues. V lost 2 bases, J lost 7 bases, and 11 bases lay in between. Per the germline V gene, CDR1 is MNHEY and CDR2 is SVGAGI. J is TRBJ1-1 and V is TRBV6-5, with TRBD1 as a possible D gene (5 bases). The material sequenced was blood, either unsorted or a sorted T cell fraction (not recorded which). The TCR sequence derives from a male donor with ankylosing spondylitis. Written as DNA, the CDR3 is TGTGCCAGCAGTTACGGGGCAGACGATGAAGCTTTCTTT. Translating it yields CASSYGADDEAFF.